One sample yielded the 8 T cell receptor beta chains listed below, sequenced in a study of T cells after yellow fever vaccination. Each CDR3 protein gets one entry after TCRdb re-called the 5' RACE reads with MiXCR. The table records over 20,000 distinct CDR3 sequences, 4.5% to 6% of them present only once. The sequencing used PBMCs, either bulk or a sorted T-cell subset (CD4+, CD8+, memory, or dextramer-sorted; not recorded which), collected 15 days after the yellow fever booster vaccination. All receptors come from a man under 40 who received the YFV17D yellow fever vaccine.

This clonotype was observed a few times. The chain has TRBV28 and TRBJ2-5; weak D call: TRBD2 (5 bases). V shed 2 bases and J shed 3 bases, with 7 bases lying between them. Germline CDR1 is MDHEN and CDR2 is SYDVKM. The CDR3 spans 13 residues. The DNA of the CDR3 is TGTGCCAGCAGTTTACCCGGGGAAGAGACCCAGTACTTC. Translated: CASSLPGEETQYF.

This clonotype was counted at least ten times. The CDR3 nucleotides are TGTGCCAGCAGCTTGGACAGGGCGGGCTACACCTTC. Its translation is CASSLDRAGYTF. The rearrangement joins TRBV7-2 to TRBJ1-2, with TRBD1 matching 8 bases. Germline V gene data show CDR1 as SGHTA and CDR2 as FQGNSA. After removal of 3 bases from V and 8 bases from J, the junction contained 2 bases not matched to a gene. There are 12 residues in the CDR3.

This clonotype was seen at least ten times. This sequence joins TRBV18 and TRBJ2-7; 8 nucleotides match TRBD1. Germline CDR1 is KGHSH and CDR2 is LQKENI. V shed 5 bases and J 5 bases; nucleotides not matched to a gene: 8. The CDR3 is made up of 14 amino acids. CDR3 amino acids: CASSESDRGHEQYF. The CDR3 bases are TGTGCCAGCTCAGAGAGCGACAGGGGCCACGAGCAGTACTTC. Drawing the rest from reference TRBV18 and TRBJ2-7, the complete variable domain is NAGVMQNPRHLVRRRGQEARLRCSPMKGHSHVYWYRQLPEEGLKFMVYLQKENIIDESGMPKERFSAEFPKEGPSILRIQQVVRGDSAAYFCASSESDRGHEQYFGPGTRLTVT.

This clonotype has a count of ten or more. The chain links TRBV11-2 to TRBJ2-3; a possible D gene is TRBD2 (6 bases). The CDR3 runs to 14 residues. Trimming cost V 8 bases and J 5 bases, with 17 bases left between them. CDR1 SGHAT and CDR2 FQNNGV come from the germline V gene. The CDR3 coding sequence is TGTGCCAGCGGCCCGGGCCGAGCGGGAGATACGCAGTATTTT. It yields the protein CASGPGRAGDTQYF.

There are many counts of this clonotype. This chain connects TRBV29-1 to TRBJ2-5, with D unresolved. This CDR3 comprises 16 residues. V lost 4 bases and J lost 1, with 19 bases in between. The V gene's germline CDR1 is SQVTM and CDR2 ANQGSEA. The CDR3 bases are TGCAGCGTTGTCCTTGGTGAGGTGCACCTCCAAGAGACCCAGTACTTC. Translating it yields CSVVLGEVHLQETQYF.

This clonotype was detected ten times or more. The chain is built from TRBV10-3 and TRBJ2-2, with D possibly called TRBD1 or TRBD2 (5 bases each). The CDR3 runs to 15 residues. Trimming took 6 bases from V and 5 from J, leaving 16 bases between them. Germline CDR1 ENHRY, CDR2 SYGVKD. CDR3 residues: CAIRPGRGWTGELFF. As DNA, the CDR3 is TGTGCCATCAGGCCGGGACGGGGATGGACCGGGGAGCTGTTTTTT.

Ten or more counts support this clonotype. The chain couples TRBV7-3 to TRBJ2-4; D possibly uses TRBD1 or TRBD2 (5 bases each). Trimming took 6 bases from V and 9 from J, leaving 18 bases between them. CDR3 length: 14 amino acids. Germline V lookup: CDR1 SGHTA, CDR2 FQGTGA. The CDR3 loop reads CASSPSHEGSIQYF. The CDR3 region has the DNA TGTGCCAGCAGTCCATCCCACGAGGGGAGCATTCAGTACTTC.

This clonotype showed up many times. This chain uses TRBV20-1 with TRBJ2-1, with 13 bases fitting TRBD2. The trim removed 5 bases at V and 4 bases at J, leaving 8 bases unmatched. CDR3 length equals 16 residues. Germline lookup yields CDR1 DFQATT and CDR2 SNEGSKA (reference sequence). The CDR3 DNA reads TGCAGTGCTGGAACGAGGACTAGCGGGAGTTACAATGAGCAGTTCTTC. As protein: CSAGTRTSGSYNEQFF.